This paragraph reports one T cell receptor (beta chain). This clonotype was detected a few times. The antigen it binds to is not known. No base quality information exists; no much larger clone differs at one position. The data stem from a study of T cells in Graves' hyperthyroidism and ophthalmopathy (dated by TCRdb to the late 2010s). For the wider study: Peripheral blood was collected at initial diagnosis, before any treatment. To identify TCR V-J signatures that set the groups apart, the researchers used a discovery cohort of more than 95 patients, made up of roughly 45 with Graves' ophthalmopathy and some 55 with stable Graves' hyperthyroidism. Whether ophthalmopathy could be predicted prospectively was tested in an independent validation cohort made up of under 20 hyperthyroidism patients plus 17 patients who later progressed to ophthalmopathy. The study also compared thyroid tissue and blood T-cell repertoires from over 5 Graves' hyperthyroidism patients. The paper reports TCR Vbeta CDR3 sequencing of more than 120 peripheral blood samples: fewer than 50 ophthalmopathy, some 80 hyperthyroidism and around 17 progressor patients. For training and testing, the 100 or so patients in the discovery cohort were randomly divided in a 7:3 ratio. After sampling, hyperthyroidism patients received methimazole starting at 30 mg daily, and ophthalmopathy patients received high-dose intravenous methylprednisolone. What the research found in general, with its limitations: No statistical method was used to set the sample size in advance, and investigators knew the group allocation. Most expanded thyroid clonotypes (frequency above 0.001) were also detected in blood, suggesting blood repertoires may reflect thyroid immune responses. In validation, the model predicted progression to ophthalmopathy with over 65% sensitivity and 72.22% specificity, a median of 6.5 months before onset. A 13 V-J signature model separated ophthalmopathy from stable hyperthyroidism, with around 88% sensitivity and 81.08% specificity in cross-validation and 80%/75% in testing.

The hyperthyroidism patients were between 18 and 65 years old and newly diagnosed, with a disease duration of less than 2 months. Patients with uncontrolled infections, other autoimmune diseases, pregnancy or lactation were excluded. Clinical symptoms, serum thyroxine and TRAb, thyroid ultrasound, and orbital computed tomography formed the basis for the diagnoses. Blood from progressor patients was collected at the time of first diagnosis with hyperthyroidism, before any ophthalmopathy symptoms had appeared. PBMCs were separated from 10 ml of fresh peripheral blood using Ficoll-Paque density gradient centrifugation. Progressor patients were first diagnosed with Graves' hyperthyroidism and then developed ophthalmopathy during follow-up. Total RNA was extracted using Trizol reagent, and RNA quality was assessed on an Agilent 2100 Bioanalyzer. The TCR beta CDR3 regions were amplified from RNA transcripts. The first round of RT-PCR for the TCR CDR3 was performed with the HTBI primer set and the Qiagen OneStep RT-PCR kit. Libraries were constructed in a second round of multiplex PCR, after which size selection and purification were performed. Paired-end sequencing of the libraries was performed with 100 bp reads on an Illumina HiSeq2000. Concerning the study's data processing: SOAPnuke was used to process the raw data, with reads discarded if the reads contained adapters or uncalled bases, had a mean Phred below 15, or lacked an exact constant-primer or identifier match. High-quality paired reads were merged with COPE v1.2.5, and unique nucleotide sequences were defined as clonotypes. MiTCR v1.1 was used to align clonotypes to the IMGT TRBV, TRBD and TRBJ reference segments. The analysis included only V-J combinations with a frequency above 0.0001, which together covered roughly 99% of the repertoires. A TCS score was defined as the ratio of F50 (clonal expansion) to E x V (chaos), with BLOSUM62-based TCRdist applied between CDR3 peptides within each V-J. Welch's t-statistics and random forest reduced some 510 V-J features to fewer than 15, which were used in a naive Bayes classifier (R e1071). The public reads were reprocessed in TCRdb via fastp at Q25 and MiXCR, keeping in-frame beta chains. Each entry is one CDR3 protein sequence, shown with its most common DNA and genes. The V and J calls here are based on TCRdb, not the publication. The sample records 140,000 or so distinct CDR3 sequences, around 20% of which are singletons. The ten largest clones represent 67% of the sample.

CDR1 is given as SGDLS and CDR2 as YYNGEE, both from the germline V gene. The CDR3 runs 20 amino acids, cysteine and phenylalanine included. The only DNA kept is the CDR3, 60 bases in frame from the first base. For this chain, trimming is 0 bases at the V end and 6 bases at the J end, and the number of junction bases without a gene match is 22. This receptor was identified in a woman between 50 and 59 years old with Graves' hyperthyroidism that later progressed to Graves' ophthalmopathy. The specimen was blood. Here the chain combines TRBV9 and TRBJ2-3, and 7 junctional nucleotides match TRBD1. The CDR3 protein: CASSVVPSTQGLSALDTQYF. The nucleotides read TGTGCCAGCAGCGTAGTGCCGAGTACACAGGGGCTATCAGCTCTTGATACGCAGTATTTT.